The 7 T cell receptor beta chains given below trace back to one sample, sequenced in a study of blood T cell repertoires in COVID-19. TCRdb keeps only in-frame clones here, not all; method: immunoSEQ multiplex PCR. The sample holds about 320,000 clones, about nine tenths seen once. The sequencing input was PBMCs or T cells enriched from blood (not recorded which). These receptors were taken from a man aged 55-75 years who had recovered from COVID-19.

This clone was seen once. CDR3: CASKPHVQVFDTEAFF. The CDR3 bases are TGTGCCAGTAAGCCCCACGTCCAGGTGTTTGACACTGAAGCTTTCTTT. The chain couples TRBV19 to TRBJ1-1; D unresolved. The CDR3 has 16 residues. The ends were cut back, 7 bases at V and 3 bases at J, with 21 bases in the middle. Germline V gives CDR1 LNHDA, CDR2 SQIVND (reference sequence).

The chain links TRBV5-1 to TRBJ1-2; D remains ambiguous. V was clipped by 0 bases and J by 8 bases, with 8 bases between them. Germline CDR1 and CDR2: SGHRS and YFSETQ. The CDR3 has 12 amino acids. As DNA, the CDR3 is TGCGCCAGCAGCTTGGACTTTAACGGCTACACCTTC. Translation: CASSLDFNGYTF.

CDR3 amino acids: CASRPRGLSRGTNEKLFF. The CDR3 nucleotides read TGCGCCAGCAGACCCAGGGGGCTCTCGAGAGGAACTAATGAAAAACTGTTTTTT. The chain has TRBV5-1 and TRBJ1-4, with 8 positions matching TRBD1. J lost 1 base, V lost 5 bases, and 13 bases had no gene match. Germline assignment: CDR1 SGHRS and CDR2 YFSETQ. The CDR3 is 18 amino acids. The full variable domain, completed using reference TRBV5-1 and TRBJ1-4, is KAGVTQTPRYLIKTRGQQVTLSCSPISGHRSVSWYQQTPGQGLQFLFEYFSETQRNKGNFPGRFSGRQFSNSRSEMNVSTLELGDSALYLCASRPRGLSRGTNEKLFFGSGTQLSVL.

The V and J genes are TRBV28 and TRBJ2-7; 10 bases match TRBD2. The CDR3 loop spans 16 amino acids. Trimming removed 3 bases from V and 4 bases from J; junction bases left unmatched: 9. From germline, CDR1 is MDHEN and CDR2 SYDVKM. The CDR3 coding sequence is TGTGCCAGCAGTTTTACTCCGGGACTAGCGTTGTACGAGCAGTACTTC. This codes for CASSFTPGLALYEQYF.

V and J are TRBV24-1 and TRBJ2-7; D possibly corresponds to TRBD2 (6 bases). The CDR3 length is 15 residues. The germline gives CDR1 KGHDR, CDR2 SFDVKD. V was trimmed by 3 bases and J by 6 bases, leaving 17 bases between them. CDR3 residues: CATSDPAGRRSEQYF. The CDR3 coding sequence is TGTGCCACCAGTGATCCGGCGGGACGTCGCTCCGAGCAGTACTTC.

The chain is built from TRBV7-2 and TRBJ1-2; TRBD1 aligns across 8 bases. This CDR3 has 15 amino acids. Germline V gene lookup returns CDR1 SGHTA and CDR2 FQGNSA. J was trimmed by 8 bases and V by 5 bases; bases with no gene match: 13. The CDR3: CASSERTGRDRGYTF. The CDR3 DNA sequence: TGTGCCAGCAGCGAACGGACAGGGAGGGATCGCGGCTACACCTTC.

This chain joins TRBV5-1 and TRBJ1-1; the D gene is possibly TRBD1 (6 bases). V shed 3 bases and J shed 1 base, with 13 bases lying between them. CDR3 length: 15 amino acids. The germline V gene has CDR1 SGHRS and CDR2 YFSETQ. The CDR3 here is CASSWGQAENTEAFF. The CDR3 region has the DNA TGCGCCAGCAGCTGGGGGCAGGCCGAGAACACTGAAGCTTTCTTT. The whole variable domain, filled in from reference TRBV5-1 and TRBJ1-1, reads KAGVTQTPRYLIKTRGQQVTLSCSPISGHRSVSWYQQTPGQGLQFLFEYFSETQRNKGNFPGRFSGRQFSNSRSEMNVSTLELGDSALYLCASSWGQAENTEAFFGQGTRLTVV.